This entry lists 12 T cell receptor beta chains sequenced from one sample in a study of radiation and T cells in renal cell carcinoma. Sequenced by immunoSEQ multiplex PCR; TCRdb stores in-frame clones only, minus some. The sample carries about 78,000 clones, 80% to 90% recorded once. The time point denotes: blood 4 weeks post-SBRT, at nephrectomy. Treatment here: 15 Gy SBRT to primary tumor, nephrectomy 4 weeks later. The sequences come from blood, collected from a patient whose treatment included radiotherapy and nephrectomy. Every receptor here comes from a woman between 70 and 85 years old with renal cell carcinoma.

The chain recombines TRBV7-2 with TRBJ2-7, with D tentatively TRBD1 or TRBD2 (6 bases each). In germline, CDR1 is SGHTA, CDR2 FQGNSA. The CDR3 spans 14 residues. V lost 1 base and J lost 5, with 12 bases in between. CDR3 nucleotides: TGTGCCAGCAGCTTAGGAACGGGGGCCGACGAGCAGTACTTC. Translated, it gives CASSLGTGADEQYF.

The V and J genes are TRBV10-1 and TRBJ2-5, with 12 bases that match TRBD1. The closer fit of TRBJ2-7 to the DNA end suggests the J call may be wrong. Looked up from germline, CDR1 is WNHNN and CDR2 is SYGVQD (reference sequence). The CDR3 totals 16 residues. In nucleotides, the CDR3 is TGCGCCAGCAGTGAGTCGGGACAGGGGGCTTCCTACGAGCAGTACTTC. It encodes CASSESGQGASYEQYF.

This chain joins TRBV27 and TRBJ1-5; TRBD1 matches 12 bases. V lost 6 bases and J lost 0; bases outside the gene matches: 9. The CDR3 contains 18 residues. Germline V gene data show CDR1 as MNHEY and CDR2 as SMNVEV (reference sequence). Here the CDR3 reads CASRPGTGGAGSNQPQHF. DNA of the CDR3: TGTGCCAGCAGGCCCGGGACAGGGGGCGCTGGTAGCAATCAGCCCCAGCATTTT.

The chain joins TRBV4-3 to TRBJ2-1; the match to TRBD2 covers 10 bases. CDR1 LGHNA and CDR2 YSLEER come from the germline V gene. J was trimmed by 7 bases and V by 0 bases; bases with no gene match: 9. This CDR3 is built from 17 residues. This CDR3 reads CASSQDLGSGGENEQFF. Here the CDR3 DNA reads TGCGCCAGCAGCCAAGATCTGGGAAGCGGGGGGGAAAATGAGCAGTTCTTC.

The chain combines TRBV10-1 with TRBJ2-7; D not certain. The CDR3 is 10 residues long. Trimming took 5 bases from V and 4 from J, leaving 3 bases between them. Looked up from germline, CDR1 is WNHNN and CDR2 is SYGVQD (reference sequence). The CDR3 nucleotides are TGCGCCAGCAGTCCATACGAGCAGTACTTC. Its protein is CASSPYEQYF.

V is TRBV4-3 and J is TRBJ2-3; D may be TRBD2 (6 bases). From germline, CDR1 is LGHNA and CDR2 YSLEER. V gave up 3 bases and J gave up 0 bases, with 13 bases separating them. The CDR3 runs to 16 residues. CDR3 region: CASSQASVHSTDTQYF. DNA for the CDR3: TGCGCCAGCAGCCAGGCTAGCGTCCATAGCACAGATACGCAGTATTTT.

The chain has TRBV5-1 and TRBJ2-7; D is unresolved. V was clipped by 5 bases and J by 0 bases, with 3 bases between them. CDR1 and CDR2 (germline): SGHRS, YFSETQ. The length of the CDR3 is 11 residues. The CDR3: CASSTSYEQYF. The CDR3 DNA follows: TGCGCCAGCAGTACCTCCTACGAGCAGTACTTC.

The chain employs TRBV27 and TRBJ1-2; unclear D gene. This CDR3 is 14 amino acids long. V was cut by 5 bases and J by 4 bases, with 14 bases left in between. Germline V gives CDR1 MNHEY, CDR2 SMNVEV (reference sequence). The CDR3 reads CASSPPGRLYGYTF. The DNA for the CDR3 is TGTGCCAGCAGTCCCCCAGGACGGCTCTATGGCTACACCTTC.

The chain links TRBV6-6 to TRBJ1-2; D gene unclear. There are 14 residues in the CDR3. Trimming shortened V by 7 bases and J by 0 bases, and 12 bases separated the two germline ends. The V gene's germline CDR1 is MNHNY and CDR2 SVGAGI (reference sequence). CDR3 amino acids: CASTLGVPNYGYTF. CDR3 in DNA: TGTGCCAGCACCCTCGGGGTGCCTAACTATGGCTACACCTTC.

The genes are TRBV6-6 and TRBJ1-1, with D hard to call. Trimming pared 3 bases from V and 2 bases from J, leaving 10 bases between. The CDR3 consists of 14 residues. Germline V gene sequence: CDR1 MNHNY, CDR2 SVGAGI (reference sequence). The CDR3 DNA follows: TGTGCCAGCAGTTATTACAGTTTAAACACTGAAGCTTTCTTT. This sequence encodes CASSYYSLNTEAFF.

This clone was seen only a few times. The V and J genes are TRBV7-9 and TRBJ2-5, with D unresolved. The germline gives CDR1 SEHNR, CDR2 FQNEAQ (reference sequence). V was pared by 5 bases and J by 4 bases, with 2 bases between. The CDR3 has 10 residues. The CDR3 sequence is CASSGETQYF. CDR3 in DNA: TGTGCCAGCAGCGGAGAGACCCAGTACTTC.

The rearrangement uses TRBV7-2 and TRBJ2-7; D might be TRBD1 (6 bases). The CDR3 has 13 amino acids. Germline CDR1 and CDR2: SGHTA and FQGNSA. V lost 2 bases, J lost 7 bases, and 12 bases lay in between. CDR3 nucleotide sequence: TGTGCCAGCAGCTTAAAGGGGGTGCGGGAGCAGTACTTC. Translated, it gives CASSLKGVREQYF.